The subject of this entry is one TCR beta chain. The antigen is undetermined. Other nucleotide sequences in the sample specify the same CDR3. Partitioning of CD4+ cells yielded a CD45RA+ naive subset and a CD45RA-negative memory subset. A deep-level run was used for the assay. This table comes from immunoSEQ multiplex PCR, and its TCRdb copy is limited to in-frame clones, with some not included. The sample includes under 2.5 million clones, around 90% of them seen just once. Germline V gives CDR1 SGHRS, CDR2 YFSETQ. Trimming at V came to 0 bases and at J to 5 bases, leaving 3 bases not matched to a gene. The CDR3 extends over 14 amino acids. The data belong to a study of shared clonotypes between healthy human individuals. Regarding the study as a whole: What naive subsets generally showed was a larger estimated richness than memory subsets showed.

The TCR was taken from a man aged 18 to 35 in good health. Some clones in this sample may be carry-over from other donors' samples. The gene calls are TRBV5-1 and TRBJ2-5, with 8 positions matching TRBD1. Specimen: naive CD4+ T cells from PBMCs. Specified subset: CD45RA+ positively selected. The CDR3 bases are TGCGCCAGCAGCTTGGGGACAGGGCCGGAGACCCAGTACTTC. Amino acid sequence: CASSLGTGPETQYF.